This T cell receptor beta chain was captured in a study of control samples from healthy donors and cancer patients. Clones were read by immunoSEQ multiplex PCR, and TCRdb kept only the in-frame ones, dropping some. The data show fewer than 110,000 clones, about 89% seen once. Sequences were obtained from blood. The source is a man aged 25-40 years in good health.

This CDR3 is CASSLAVAAGAYVGQYF. The CDR3 coding sequence is TGTGCCAGCAGTTTAGCGGTCGCGGCGGGAGCGTACGTGGGGCAGTACTTC. The rearrangement uses TRBV28 and TRBJ2-7, with 7 nucleotides matching TRBD2. V was clipped by 2 bases and J by 9 bases; unmatched bases: 19. Germline CDR1 reads MDHEN; CDR2 reads SYDVKM. CDR3 size: 17 residues.